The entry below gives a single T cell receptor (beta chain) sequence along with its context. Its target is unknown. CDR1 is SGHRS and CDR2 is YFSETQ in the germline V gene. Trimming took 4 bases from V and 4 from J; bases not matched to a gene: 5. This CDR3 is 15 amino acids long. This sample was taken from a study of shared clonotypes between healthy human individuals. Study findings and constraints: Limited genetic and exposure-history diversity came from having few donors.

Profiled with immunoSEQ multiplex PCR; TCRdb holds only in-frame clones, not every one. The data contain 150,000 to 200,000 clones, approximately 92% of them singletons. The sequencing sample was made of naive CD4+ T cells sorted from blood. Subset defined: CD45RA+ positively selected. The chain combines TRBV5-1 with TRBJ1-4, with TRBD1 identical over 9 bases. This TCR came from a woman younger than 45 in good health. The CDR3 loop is CASSGMGQGNEKLFF. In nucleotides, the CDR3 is TGCGCCAGCAGCGGAATGGGACAGGGTAATGAAAAACTGTTTTTT.